This TCR beta chain was documented in a study of blood T cell repertoires in COVID-19. The CDR3 has 15 residues. The germline CDR1 and CDR2 sequences are SEHNR and FQNEAQ (reference sequence). Trimming at V came to 4 bases and at J to 2 bases, leaving 5 bases not matched to a gene. Measured with immunoSEQ multiplex PCR; TCRdb has only the in-frame clones, and not every one. The sample lists fewer than 250,000 clones; roughly nine tenths were seen once. Source material: peripheral blood. The J gene is TRBJ1-3, the V gene TRBV7-9; 7 bases fit TRBD1. This TCR derives from a man in his 60s with COVID-19, enrolled during active disease. The CDR3 region has the DNA TGTGCCAGCAGCTCCCTTGGACAGGCTGGAAACACCATATATTTT. As protein: CASSSLGQAGNTIYF. Based on the CDR3 plus reference TRBV7-9 and TRBJ1-3, the full variable domain is DTGVSQNPRHKITKRGQNVTFRCDPISEHNRLYWYRQTLGQGPEFLTYFQNEAQLEKSRLLSDRFSAERPKGSFSTLEIQRTEQGDSAMYLCASSSLGQAGNTIYFGEGSWLTVV.